Below, one TCR beta chain is given with its context. The antigen it binds to is not known. Base qualities are not provided; no much larger clone lies one nucleotide away. The data belong to a study of blood T cell repertoires in COVID-19 (dated by TCRdb to the early 2020s). In terms of the full investigation: Samples covering the acute and convalescent phases of COVID-19 were provided by collaborators in the United States, Italy and Spain. The material from the prospective study consisted of cDNA or gDNA derived from T cells, B-cell-depleted T cells, or PBMCs. The samples were drawn from two sources: the first 160 participants of the ongoing ImmuneRACE study, and about 1,300 subjects contributed by 6 global collaborators. A freely available public database, intended as a resource for researchers studying the immune response to SARS-CoV-2, is where the repertoires were released. Where available, HLA class I and class II types were obtained from metadata supplied by the sample provider rather than from assay-based typing. Sample metadata almost always included a de-identified subject ID, COVID-19 status, age in years and sex. The dataset comprised deeply sampled blood TCRbeta repertoires from subjects exposed to, actively infected with, or recovered from COVID-19. Overall results and qualifications from the work: The quantity of clinical and demographic metadata differed by source and by participant and was supplied without curation.

Collaborating institutions collected whole blood in K2EDTA tubes following their own protocols. For TCRbeta analysis, collaborators shipped samples in one of three forms: frozen whole blood, isolated PBMCs, or DNA extracted from either of those sample types. The CDR3 covers 14 residues, taking in both the cysteine and the phenylalanine. The CDR3 DNA has 42 bases and is translated from base 1. For CDR1 and CDR2, the germline V gene (reference sequence) lists LGHDT and YNNKEL. V drops 4 bases and J drops 8 bases, leaving 14 bases in between. The immunoSEQ Assay, a bias-controlled multiplex PCR, was used to amplify TCRbeta CDR3 regions from genomic DNA. The original methods were these. Nucleated cell counts per sample were estimated from amplification of reference gene primers within the assay. To quantify the absolute abundance of each unique TCRbeta CDR3 rearrangement, sequence reads were collapsed and filtered. Productive Simpson clonality was computed per sample as the square root of Simpson's diversity index over productive rearrangements. TCRdb took over this immuneACCESS table, retaining in-frame rearrangements with V and J assigned. Such tables are incomplete; in checked studies, under half of the missing clones stem from an unresolved V gene, and the remainder is unexplained. V and J calls and clone size come straight from that table; D and trimming were deduced from the DNA. Across this sample there are roughly 150,000 clones, with approximately 86% seen only once. The ten largest account for under 6% of the sample.

The receptor chain draws on TRBV3-1 (or the pseudogene TRBV3-2) and TRBJ1-4; no D gene call is confident. The sequence came from a human donor in a cohort sampled during active COVID-19. Input material: peripheral blood. The CDR3 amino acid sequence is: CASSPPGVREKLFF. The DNA sequence reads TGTGCCAGCAGCCCCCCCGGAGTTAGGGAAAAACTGTTTTTT.